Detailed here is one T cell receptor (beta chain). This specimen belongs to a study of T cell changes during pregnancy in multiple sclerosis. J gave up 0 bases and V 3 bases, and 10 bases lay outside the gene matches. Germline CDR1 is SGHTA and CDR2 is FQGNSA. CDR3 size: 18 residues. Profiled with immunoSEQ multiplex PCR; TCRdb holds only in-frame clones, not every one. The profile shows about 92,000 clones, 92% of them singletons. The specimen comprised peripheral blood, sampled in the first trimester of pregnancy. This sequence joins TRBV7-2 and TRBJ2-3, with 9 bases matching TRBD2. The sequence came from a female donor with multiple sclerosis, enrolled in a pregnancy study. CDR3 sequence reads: CASSFNGLAYTSTDTQYF. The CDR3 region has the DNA TGTGCCAGCAGCTTCAACGGACTAGCGTATACTAGCACAGATACGCAGTATTTT.